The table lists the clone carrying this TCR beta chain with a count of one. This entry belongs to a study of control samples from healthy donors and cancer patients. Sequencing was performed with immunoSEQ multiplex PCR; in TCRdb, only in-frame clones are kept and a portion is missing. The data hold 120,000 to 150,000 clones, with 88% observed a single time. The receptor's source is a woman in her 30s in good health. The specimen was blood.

The CDR3 loop reads CASRSQETQYF. CDR3 DNA: TGTGCCAGCCGGTCTCAAGAGACCCAGTACTTC. V and J are TRBV28 and TRBJ2-5; the D is unclear. Trimming pared 8 bases from V and 2 bases from J, leaving 6 bases between. Germline V gives CDR1 MDHEN, CDR2 SYDVKM. This CDR3 has 11 amino acids.